This T cell receptor (beta chain) was found in a study of T cell responses to AZD1222 COVID-19 vaccine. Regarding the study as a whole: A reported finding is that nearly half of spike-specific TCRs target unmutated variant regions. Females made up more of the donors, who were largely white British, and clonal diversity may have come out too low. The study sampled repertoires only after the peak T cell response.

Analyses pooled second doses at about 4 or about 12 weeks. Unmatched junction bases numbered 9, after V lost 1 base and J lost 4 bases. The CDR3 has 16 residues. CDR1 is LNHDA and CDR2 is SQIVND in the germline V gene (reference sequence). Profiled with immunoSEQ multiplex PCR; TCRdb holds only in-frame clones, not every one. Of 95,000 to 150,000 clones in the sample, roughly 85% were seen once. As regards this clone: Its antigen remains unknown.

This sequence joins TRBV19 and TRBJ2-5; 7 bases line up with TRBD2. The sequence derives from an adult who received the AZD1222 COVID-19 vaccine. Here the sequenced sample was peripheral blood, taken 28 days after the second AZD1222 dose. CDR3 sequence reads: CASSIVLGGGGETQYF. The CDR3 nucleotides read TGTGCCAGTAGTATAGTTCTTGGCGGGGGTGGAGAGACCCAGTACTTC.